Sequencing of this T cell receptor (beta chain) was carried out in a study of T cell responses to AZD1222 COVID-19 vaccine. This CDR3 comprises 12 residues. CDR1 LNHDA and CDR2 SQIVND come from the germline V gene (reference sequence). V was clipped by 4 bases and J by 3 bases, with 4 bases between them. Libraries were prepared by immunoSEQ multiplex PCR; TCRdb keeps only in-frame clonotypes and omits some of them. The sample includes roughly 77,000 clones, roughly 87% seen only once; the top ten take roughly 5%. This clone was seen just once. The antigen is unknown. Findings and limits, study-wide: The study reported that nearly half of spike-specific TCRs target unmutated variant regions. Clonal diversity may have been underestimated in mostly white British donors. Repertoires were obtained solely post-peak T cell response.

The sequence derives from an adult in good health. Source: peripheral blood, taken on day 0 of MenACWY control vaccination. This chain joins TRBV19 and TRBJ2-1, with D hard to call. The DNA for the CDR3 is TGTGCCAGTAGTACTTACTACAATGAGCAGTTCTTC. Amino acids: CASSTYYNEQFF.